This T cell receptor (beta chain) was captured by sequencing in a study of CD8 T cells in Susac syndrome. Random hexamers primed reverse transcription of about 0.45 to 1 ug RNA. The method of amplification for TCR beta CDR3 was immunoSEQ multiplex PCR, covering 54 Vbeta and 13 Jbeta. From the immunoSEQ multiplex PCR reads, TCRdb called clonotypes with MiXCR, one entry per CDR3 protein. The table shows about 440,000 distinct CDR3 sequences, with 85% to 90% occurring only once. CDR3 length equals 13 residues. V was clipped by 6 bases and J by 5 bases; unmatched bases: 5. CDR1 is DFQATT and CDR2 is SNEGSKA in the germline V gene (reference sequence).

Sequencing input: CD8+ T cells from PBMCs. The TCR originated in a human donor with multiple sclerosis. The V and J genes are TRBV20-1 and TRBJ1-5, with TRBD1 identical over 9 bases. Here the CDR3 reads CSARDRDDQPQHF. The CDR3 DNA follows: TGCAGTGCGCGGGACAGGGATGATCAGCCCCAGCATTTT.